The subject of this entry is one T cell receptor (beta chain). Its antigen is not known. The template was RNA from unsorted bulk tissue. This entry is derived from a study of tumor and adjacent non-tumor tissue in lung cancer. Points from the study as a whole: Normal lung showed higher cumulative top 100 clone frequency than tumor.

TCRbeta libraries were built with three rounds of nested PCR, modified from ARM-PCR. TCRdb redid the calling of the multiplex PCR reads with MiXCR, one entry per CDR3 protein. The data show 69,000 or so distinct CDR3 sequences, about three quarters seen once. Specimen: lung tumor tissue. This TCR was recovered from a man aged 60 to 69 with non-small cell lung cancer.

The CDR3 DNA is TGCAGTTCTTGGCCGAGCGGTAACATCAGGGAGCTGTTTTTT. It is translated as CSSWPSGNIRELFF. The chain joins TRBV20-1 to TRBJ2-2, with D possibly being TRBD2 (5 bases). Per the germline V gene, CDR1 is DFQATT and CDR2 is SNEGSKA (reference sequence). The CDR3 has 14 residues. Trimming removed 8 bases at V and 9 bases at J, with 22 bases between.